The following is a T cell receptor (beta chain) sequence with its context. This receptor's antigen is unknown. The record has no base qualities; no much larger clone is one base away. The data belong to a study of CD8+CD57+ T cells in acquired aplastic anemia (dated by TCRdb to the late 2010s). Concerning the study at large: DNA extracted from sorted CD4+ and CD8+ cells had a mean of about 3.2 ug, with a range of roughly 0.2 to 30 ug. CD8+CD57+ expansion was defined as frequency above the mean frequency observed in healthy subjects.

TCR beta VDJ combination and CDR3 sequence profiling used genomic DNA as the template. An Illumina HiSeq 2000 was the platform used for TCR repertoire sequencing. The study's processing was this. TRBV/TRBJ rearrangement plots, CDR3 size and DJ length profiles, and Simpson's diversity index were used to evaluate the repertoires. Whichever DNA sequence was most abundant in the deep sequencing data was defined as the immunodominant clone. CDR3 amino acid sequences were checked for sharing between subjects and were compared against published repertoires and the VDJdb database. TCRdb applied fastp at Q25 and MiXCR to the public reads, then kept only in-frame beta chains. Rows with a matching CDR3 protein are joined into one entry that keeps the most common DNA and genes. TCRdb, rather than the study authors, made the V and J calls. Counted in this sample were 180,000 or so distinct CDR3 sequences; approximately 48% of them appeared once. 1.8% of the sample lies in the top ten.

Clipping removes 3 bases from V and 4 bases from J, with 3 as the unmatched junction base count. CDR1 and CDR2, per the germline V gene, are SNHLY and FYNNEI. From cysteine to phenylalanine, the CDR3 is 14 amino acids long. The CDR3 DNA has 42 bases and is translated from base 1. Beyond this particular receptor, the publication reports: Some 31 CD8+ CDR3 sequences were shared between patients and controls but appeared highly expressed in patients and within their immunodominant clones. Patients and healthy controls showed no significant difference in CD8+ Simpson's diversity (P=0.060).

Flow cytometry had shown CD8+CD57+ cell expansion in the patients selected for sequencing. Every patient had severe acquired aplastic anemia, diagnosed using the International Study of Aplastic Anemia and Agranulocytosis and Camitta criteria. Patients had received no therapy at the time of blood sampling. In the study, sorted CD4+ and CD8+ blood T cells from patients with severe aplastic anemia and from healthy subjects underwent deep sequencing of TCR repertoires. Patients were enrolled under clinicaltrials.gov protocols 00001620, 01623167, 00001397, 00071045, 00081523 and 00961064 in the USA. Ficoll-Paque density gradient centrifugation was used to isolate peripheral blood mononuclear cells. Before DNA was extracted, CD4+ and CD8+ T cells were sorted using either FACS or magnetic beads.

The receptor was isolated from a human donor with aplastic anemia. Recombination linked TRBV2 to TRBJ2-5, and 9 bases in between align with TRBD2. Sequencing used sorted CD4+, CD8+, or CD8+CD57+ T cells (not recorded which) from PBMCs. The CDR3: CASSDLAGLETQYF. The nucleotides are TGTGCCAGCAGTGACCTAGCGGGACTAGAGACCCAGTACTTC.